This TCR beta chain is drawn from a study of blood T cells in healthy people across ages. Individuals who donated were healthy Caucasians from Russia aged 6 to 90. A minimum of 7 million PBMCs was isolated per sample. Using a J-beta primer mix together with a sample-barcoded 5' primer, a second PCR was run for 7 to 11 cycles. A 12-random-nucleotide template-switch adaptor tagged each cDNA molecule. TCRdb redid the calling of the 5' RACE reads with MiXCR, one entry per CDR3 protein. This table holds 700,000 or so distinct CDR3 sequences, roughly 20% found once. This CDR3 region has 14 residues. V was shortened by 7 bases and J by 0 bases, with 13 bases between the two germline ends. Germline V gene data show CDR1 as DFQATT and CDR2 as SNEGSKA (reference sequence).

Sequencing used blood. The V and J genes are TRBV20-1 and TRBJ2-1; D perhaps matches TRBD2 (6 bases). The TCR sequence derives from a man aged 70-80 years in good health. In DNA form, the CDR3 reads TGCAGTGTTCCGGGGCGGGGCTCCTACAATGAGCAGTTCTTC. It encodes CSVPGRGSYNEQFF.